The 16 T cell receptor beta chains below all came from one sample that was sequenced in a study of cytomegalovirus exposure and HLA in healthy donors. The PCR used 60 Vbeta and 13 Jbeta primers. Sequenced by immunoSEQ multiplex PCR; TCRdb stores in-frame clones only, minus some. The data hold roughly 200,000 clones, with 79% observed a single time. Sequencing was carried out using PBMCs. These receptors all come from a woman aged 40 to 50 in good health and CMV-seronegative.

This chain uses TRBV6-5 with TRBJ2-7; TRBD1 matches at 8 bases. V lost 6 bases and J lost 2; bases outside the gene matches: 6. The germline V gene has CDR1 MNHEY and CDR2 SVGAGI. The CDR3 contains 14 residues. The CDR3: CASSNGQGTYEQYF. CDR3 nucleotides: TGTGCCAGCAGCAACGGACAGGGAACCTACGAGCAGTACTTC.

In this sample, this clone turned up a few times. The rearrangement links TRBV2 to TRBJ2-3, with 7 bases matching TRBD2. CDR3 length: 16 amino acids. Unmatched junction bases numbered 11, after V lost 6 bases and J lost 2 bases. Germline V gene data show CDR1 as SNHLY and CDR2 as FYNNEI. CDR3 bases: TGTGCCAGCAGGGAGGGATCTAGCGGCCACACAGATACGCAGTATTTT. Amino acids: CASREGSSGHTDTQYF.

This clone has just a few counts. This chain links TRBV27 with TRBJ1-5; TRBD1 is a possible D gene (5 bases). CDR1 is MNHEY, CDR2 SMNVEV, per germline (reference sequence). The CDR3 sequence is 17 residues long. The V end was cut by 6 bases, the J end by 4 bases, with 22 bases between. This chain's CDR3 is CASSPGPRDGGNQPQHF. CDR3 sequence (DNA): TGTGCCAGCAGCCCAGGACCCAGGGACGGGGGGAATCAGCCCCAGCATTTT.

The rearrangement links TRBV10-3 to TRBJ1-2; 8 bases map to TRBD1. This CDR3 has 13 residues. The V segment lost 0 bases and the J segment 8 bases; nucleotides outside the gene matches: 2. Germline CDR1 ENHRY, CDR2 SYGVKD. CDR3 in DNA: TGTGCCATCAGTGAGTCGGACAGGGCCGGCTACACCTTC. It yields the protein CAISESDRAGYTF.

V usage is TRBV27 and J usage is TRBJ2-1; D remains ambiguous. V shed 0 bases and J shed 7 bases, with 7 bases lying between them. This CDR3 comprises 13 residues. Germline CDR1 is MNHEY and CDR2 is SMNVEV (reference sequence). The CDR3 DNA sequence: TGTGCCAGCAGTTTATCGGCCCCGAATGAGCAGTTCTTC. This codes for CASSLSAPNEQFF.

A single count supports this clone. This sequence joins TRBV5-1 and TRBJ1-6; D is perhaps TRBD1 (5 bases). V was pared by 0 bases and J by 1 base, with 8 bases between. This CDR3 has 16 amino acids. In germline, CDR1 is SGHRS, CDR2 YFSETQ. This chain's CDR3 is CASSLAGGSYNSPLHF. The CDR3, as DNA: TGCGCCAGCAGCTTGGCTGGGGGGTCCTATAATTCACCCCTCCACTTT.

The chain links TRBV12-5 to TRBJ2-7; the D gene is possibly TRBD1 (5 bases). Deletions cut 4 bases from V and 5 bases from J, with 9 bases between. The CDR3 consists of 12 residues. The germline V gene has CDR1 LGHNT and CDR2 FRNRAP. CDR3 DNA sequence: TGTGCTAGTGGTTCCCAGGGTCACGAGCAGTACTTC. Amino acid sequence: CASGSQGHEQYF.

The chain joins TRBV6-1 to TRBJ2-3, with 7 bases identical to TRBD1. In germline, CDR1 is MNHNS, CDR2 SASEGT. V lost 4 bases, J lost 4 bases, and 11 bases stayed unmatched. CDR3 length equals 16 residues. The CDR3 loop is CASSGPGQISPDTQYF. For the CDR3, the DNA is TGTGCCAGCAGTGGACCGGGACAGATCTCACCAGATACGCAGTATTTT.

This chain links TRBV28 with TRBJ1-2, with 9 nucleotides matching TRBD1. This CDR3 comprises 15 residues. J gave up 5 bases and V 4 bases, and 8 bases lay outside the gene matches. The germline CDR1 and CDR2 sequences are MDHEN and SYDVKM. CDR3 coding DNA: TGTGCCAGCAGTTACCCACAGGGGGCAACATATGGCTACACCTTC. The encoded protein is CASSYPQGATYGYTF.

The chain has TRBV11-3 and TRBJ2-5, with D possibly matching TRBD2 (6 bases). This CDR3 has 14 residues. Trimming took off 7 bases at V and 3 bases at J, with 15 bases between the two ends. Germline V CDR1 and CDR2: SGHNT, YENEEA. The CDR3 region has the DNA TGTGCCAGCACCGGGGGAGCCATAGAAGAGACCCAGTACTTC. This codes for CASTGGAIEETQYF.

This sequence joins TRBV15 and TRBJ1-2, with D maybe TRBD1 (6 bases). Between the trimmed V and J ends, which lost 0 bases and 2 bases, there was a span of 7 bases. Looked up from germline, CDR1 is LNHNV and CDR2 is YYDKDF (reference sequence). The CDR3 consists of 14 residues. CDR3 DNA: TGTGCCACCAGCAGAGATGGACAGAACTATGGCTACACCTTC. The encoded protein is CATSRDGQNYGYTF.

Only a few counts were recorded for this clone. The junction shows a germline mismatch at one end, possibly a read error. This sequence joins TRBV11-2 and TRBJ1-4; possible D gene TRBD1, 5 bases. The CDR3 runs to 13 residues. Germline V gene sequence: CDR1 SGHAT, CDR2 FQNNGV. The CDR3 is CASSLDQGSTRIF. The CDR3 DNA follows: TGTGCCAGCAGCTTAGATCAGGGCAGCACCAGGATTTTT.

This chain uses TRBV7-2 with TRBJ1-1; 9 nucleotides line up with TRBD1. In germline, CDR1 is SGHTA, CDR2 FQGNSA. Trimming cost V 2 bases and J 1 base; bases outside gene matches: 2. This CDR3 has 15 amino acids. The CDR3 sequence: CASSLRTGANTEAFF. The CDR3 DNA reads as TGTGCCAGCAGCTTAAGGACAGGGGCGAACACTGAAGCTTTCTTT.

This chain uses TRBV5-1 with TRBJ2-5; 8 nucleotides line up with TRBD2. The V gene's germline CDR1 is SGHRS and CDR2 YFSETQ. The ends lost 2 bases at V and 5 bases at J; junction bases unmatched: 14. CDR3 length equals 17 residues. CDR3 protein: CASSFYGGRQDVETQYF. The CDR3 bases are TGCGCCAGCAGCTTCTACGGCGGGAGGCAGGACGTTGAGACCCAGTACTTC.

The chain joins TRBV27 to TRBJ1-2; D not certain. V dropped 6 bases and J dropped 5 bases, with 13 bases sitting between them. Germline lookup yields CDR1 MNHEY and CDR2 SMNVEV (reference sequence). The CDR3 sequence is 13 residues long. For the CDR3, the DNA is TGTGCCAGCAGCAAACAGACCTCTTATGGCTACACCTTC. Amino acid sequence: CASSKQTSYGYTF.

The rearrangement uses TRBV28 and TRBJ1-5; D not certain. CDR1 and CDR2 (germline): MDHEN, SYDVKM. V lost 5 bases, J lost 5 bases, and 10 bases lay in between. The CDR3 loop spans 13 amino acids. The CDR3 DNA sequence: TGTGCCAGCAGTCAAAACACCGATCAGCCCCAGCATTTT. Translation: CASSQNTDQPQHF.